This section outlines one T cell receptor (beta chain) sequence together with its context. Libraries were prepared by immunoSEQ multiplex PCR; TCRdb keeps only in-frame clonotypes and omits some of them. The sample consists of 180,000 or so clones, more than 75% of them appearing once. The sample is drawn from a study of blood T cell repertoires in COVID-19. Study details: The United States, Italy and Spain supplied acute and convalescent COVID-19 samples. Sample material is recorded as cDNA or gDNA derived from T cells, B-cell-depleted T cells, or PBMCs.

CDR3 length equals 16 residues. With 4 bases removed from V and 0 bases from J, the gap between germline ends came to 15 bases. CDR1 and CDR2 (germline): MDHEN, SYDVKM. This TCR was recovered from a man in his fifties or sixties who had been exposed to COVID-19. The chain combines TRBV28 with TRBJ1-1; a weak D match, TRBD1 (5 bases). The material sequenced was PBMCs or T cells enriched from blood (not recorded which). CDR3 DNA sequence: TGTGCCAGCAGTTCTACAGGTGTTGGAATGAACACTGAAGCTTTCTTT. It encodes CASSSTGVGMNTEAFF. Together with reference TRBV28 and TRBJ1-1, the CDR3 gives the full variable domain: DVKVTQSSRYLVKRTGEKVFLECVQDMDHENMFWYRQDPGLGLRLIYFSYDVKMKEKGDIPEGYSVSREKKERFSLILESASTNQTSMYLCASSSTGVGMNTEAFFGQGTRLTVV.